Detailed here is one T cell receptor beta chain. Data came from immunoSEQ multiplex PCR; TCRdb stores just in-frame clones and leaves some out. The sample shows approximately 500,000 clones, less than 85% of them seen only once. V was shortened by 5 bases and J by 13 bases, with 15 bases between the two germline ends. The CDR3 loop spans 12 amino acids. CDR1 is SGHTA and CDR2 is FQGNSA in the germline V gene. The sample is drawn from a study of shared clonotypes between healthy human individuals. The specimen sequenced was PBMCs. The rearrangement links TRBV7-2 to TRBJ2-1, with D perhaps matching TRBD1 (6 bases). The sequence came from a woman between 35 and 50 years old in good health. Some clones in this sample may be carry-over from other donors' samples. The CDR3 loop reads CASSTRQESQFF. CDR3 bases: TGTGCCAGCAGCACGCGACAGGAGTCCCAGTTCTTC.